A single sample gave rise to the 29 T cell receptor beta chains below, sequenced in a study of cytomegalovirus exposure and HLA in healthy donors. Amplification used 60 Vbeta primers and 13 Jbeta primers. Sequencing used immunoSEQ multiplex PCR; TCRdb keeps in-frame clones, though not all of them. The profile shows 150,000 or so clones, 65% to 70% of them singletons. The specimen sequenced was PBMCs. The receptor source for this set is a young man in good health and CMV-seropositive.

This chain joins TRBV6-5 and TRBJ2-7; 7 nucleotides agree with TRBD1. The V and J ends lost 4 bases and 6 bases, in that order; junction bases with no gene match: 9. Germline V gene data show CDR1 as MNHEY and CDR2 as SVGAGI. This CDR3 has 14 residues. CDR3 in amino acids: CASSSTGASGEQYF. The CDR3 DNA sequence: TGTGCCAGCAGTTCCACAGGGGCGTCCGGCGAGCAGTACTTC.

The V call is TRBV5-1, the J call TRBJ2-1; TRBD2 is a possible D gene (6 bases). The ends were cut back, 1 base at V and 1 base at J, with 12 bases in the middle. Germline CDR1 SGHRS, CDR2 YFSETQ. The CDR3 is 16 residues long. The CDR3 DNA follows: TGCGCCAGCAGCTTGAGTTTAGCGGCTTCCTACAATGAGCAGTTCTTC. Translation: CASSLSLAASYNEQFF.

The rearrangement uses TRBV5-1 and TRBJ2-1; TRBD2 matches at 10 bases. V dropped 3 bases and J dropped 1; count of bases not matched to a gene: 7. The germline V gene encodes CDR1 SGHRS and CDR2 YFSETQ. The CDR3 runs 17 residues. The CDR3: CASSSELAGSSYNEQFF. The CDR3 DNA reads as TGCGCCAGCAGCTCCGAACTAGCGGGATCGTCCTACAATGAGCAGTTCTTC.

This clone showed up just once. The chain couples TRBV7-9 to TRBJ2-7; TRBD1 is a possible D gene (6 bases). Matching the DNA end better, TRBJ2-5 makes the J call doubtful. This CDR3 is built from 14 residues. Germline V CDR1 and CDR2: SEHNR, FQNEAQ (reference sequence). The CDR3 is CASSSRTAQETQYF. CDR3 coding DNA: TGTGCCAGCAGCTCTAGGACAGCCCAAGAGACCCAGTACTTC.

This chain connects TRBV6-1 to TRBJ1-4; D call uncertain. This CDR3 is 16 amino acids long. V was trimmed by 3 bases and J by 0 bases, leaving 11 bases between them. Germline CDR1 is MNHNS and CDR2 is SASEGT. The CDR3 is CASSDLRSATNEKLFF. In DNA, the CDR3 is TGTGCCAGCAGTGATTTGAGGAGTGCAACTAATGAAAAACTGTTTTTT.

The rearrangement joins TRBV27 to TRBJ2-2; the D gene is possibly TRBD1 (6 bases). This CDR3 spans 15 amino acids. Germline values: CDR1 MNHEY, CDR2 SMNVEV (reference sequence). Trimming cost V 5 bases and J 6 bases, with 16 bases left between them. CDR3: CASSVQNRVPGELFF. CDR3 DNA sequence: TGTGCCAGCAGTGTCCAGAACAGGGTGCCCGGGGAGCTGTTTTTT.

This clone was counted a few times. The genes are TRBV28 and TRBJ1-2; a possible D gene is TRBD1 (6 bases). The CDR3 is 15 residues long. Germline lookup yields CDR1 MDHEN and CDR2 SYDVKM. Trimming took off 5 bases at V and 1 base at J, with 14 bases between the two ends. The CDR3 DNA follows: TGTGCCAGCAGTATACAATACAGGGTTAACTATGGCTACACCTTC. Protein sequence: CASSIQYRVNYGYTF.

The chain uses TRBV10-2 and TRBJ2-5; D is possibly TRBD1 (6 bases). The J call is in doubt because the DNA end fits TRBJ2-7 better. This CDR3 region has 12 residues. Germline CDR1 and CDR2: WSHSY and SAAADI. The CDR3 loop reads CASSVDRYEQYF. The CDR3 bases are TGCGCCAGCAGTGTGGACAGATACGAGCAGTACTTC.

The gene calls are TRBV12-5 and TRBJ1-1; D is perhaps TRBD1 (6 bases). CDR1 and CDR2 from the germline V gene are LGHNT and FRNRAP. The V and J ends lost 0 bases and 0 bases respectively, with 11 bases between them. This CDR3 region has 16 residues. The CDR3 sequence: CASGLVLGGLNTEAFF. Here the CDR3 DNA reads TGTGCTAGTGGTTTGGTACTTGGGGGCCTGAACACTGAAGCTTTCTTT. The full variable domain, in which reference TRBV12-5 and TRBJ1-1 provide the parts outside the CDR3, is DARVTQTPRHKVTEMGQEVTMRCQPILGHNTVFWYRQTMMQGLELLAYFRNRAPLDDSGMPKDRFSAEMPDATLATLKIQPSEPRDSAVYFCASGLVLGGLNTEAFFGQGTRLTVV.

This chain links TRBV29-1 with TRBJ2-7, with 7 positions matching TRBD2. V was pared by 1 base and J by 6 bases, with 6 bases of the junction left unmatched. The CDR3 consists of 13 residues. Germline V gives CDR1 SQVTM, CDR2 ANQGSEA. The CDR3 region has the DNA TGCAGCGTTGAAGTGGGGGGGAGGTCCGAGCAGTACTTC. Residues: CSVEVGGRSEQYF.

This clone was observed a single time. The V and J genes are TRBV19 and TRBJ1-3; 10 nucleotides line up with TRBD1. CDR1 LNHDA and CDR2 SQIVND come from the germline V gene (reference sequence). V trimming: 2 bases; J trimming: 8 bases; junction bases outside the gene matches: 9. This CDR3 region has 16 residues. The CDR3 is CASSIPGQGIGYTIYF. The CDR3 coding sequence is TGTGCCAGTAGTATACCGGGACAGGGGATCGGATACACCATATATTTT. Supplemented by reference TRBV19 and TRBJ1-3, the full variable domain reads DGGITQSPKYLFRKEGQNVTLSCEQNLNHDAMYWYRQDPGQGLRLIYYSQIVNDFQKGDIAEGYSVSREKKESFPLTVTSAQKNPTAFYLCASSIPGQGIGYTIYFGEGSWLTVV.

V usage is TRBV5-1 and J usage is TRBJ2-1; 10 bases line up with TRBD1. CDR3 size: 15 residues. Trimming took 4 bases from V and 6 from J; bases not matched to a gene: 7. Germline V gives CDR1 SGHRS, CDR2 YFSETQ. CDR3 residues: CASSDGTGAPNEQFF. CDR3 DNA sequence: TGCGCCAGCAGCGATGGGACAGGGGCTCCCAATGAGCAGTTCTTC.

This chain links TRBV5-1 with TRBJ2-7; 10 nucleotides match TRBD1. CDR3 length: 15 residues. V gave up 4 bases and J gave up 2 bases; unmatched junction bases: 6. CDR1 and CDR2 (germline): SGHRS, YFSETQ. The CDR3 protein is CASSPGQGGAYEQYF. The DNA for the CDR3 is TGCGCCAGCAGCCCCGGACAGGGGGGGGCCTACGAGCAGTACTTC.

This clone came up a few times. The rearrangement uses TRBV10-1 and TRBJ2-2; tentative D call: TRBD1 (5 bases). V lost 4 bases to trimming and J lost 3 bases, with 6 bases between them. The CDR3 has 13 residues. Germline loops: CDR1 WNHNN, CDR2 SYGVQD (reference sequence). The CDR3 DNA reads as TGCGCCAGCAGTGGACAGTACACCGGGGAGCTGTTTTTT. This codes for CASSGQYTGELFF.

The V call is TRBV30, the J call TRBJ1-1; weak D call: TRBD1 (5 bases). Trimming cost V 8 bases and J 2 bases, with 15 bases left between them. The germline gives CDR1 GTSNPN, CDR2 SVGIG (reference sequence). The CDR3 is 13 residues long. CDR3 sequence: CARGGKGNTEAFF. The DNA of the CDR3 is TGTGCCCGGGGGGGAAAGGGTAACACTGAAGCTTTCTTT.

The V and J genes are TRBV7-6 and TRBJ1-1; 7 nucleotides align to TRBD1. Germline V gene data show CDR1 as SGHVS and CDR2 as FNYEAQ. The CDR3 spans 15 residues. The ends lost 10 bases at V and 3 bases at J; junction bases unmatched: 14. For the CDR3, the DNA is TGTGCCACACAGGGGCTCTTAATGGTGGACACTGAAGCTTTCTTT. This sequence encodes CATQGLLMVDTEAFF.

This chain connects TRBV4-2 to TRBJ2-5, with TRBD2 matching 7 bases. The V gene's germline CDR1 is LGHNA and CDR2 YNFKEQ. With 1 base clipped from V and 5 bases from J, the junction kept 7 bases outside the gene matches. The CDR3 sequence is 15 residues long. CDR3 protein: CASSQVLGGYETQYF. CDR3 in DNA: TGTGCCAGCAGCCAAGTCTTGGGGGGGTACGAGACCCAGTACTTC.

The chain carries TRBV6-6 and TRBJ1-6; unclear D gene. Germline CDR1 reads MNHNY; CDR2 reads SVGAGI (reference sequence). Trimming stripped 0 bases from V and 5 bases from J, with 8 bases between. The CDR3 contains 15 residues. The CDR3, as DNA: TGTGCCAGCAGTTACTCGAAGCAGGATAATTCACCCCTCCACTTT. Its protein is CASSYSKQDNSPLHF.

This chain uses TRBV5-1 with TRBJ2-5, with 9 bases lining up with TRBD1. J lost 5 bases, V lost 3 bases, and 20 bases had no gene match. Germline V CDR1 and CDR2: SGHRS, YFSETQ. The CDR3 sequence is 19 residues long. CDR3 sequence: CASSSTLQDRGIYDETQYF. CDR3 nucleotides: TGCGCCAGCAGCTCGACTTTACAGGACAGGGGTATCTATGACGAGACCCAGTACTTC.

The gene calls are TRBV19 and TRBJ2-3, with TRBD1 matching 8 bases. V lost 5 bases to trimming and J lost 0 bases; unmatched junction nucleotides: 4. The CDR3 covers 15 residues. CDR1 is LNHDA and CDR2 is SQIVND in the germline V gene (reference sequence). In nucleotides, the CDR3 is TGTGCCAGTAGTTCACAGGGGGGCAGCACAGATACGCAGTATTTT. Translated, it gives CASSSQGGSTDTQYF. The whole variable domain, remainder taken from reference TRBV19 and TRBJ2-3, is DGGITQSPKYLFRKEGQNVTLSCEQNLNHDAMYWYRQDPGQGLRLIYYSQIVNDFQKGDIAEGYSVSREKKESFPLTVTSAQKNPTAFYLCASSSQGGSTDTQYFGPGTRLTVL.

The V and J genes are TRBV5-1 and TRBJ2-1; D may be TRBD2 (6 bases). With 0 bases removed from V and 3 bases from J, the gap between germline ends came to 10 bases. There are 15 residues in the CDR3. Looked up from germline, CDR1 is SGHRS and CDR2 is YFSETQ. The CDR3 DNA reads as TGCGCCAGCAGCTTGGCTAGCGATTACTACAATGAGCAGTTCTTC. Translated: CASSLASDYYNEQFF.

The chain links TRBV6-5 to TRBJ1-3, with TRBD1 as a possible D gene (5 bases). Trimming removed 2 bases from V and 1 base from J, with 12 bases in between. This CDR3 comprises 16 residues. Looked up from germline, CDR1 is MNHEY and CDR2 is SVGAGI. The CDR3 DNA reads TGTGCCAGCAGTTACGACAGTTTTTCATCTGGAAACACCATATATTTT. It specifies CASSYDSFSSGNTIYF.

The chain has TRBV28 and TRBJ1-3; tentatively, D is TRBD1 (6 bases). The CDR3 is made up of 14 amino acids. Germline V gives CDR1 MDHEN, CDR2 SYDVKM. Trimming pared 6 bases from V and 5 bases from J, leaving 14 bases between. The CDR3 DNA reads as TGTGCCAGCAGCTTGGACAGCCTCAGAAACACCATATATTTT. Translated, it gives CASSLDSLRNTIYF.

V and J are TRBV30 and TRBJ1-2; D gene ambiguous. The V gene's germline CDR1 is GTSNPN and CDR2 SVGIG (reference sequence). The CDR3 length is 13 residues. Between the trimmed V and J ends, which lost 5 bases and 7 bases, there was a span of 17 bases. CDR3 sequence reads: CAWGLRVSGGYTF. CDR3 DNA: TGTGCCTGGGGACTCCGGGTCTCCGGTGGCTACACCTTC.

In DNA form, the CDR3 reads TGTGCCAGCTCACCACCCCAGGGGGCGTCTAATGAAAAACTGTTTTTT. Its protein is CASSPPQGASNEKLFF. The chain is built from TRBV18 and TRBJ1-4; 8 positions match TRBD1. The CDR3 sequence is 16 residues long. Germline V gives CDR1 KGHSH, CDR2 LQKENI. The trim removed 0 bases at V and 3 bases at J, leaving 3 bases unmatched.

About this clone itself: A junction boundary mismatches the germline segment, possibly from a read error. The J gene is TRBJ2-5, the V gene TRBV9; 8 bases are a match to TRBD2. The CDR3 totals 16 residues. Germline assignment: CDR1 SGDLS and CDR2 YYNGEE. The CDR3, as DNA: TGTGCCGGCAGCGTAGCTTCTAGCGGGTGGCAAGAGACCCAGTACTTC. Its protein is CAGSVASSGWQETQYF.

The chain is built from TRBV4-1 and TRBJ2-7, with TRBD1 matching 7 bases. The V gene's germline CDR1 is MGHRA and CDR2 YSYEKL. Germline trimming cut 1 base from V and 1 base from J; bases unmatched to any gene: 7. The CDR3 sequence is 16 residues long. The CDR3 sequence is CASSQGPPGQSYEQYF. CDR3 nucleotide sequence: TGCGCCAGCAGCCAAGGACCCCCGGGACAGTCCTACGAGCAGTACTTC.

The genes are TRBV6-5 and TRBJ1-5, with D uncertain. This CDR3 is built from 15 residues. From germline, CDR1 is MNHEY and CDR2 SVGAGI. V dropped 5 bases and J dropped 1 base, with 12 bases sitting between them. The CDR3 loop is CASSNLDQSNQPQHF. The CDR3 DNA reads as TGTGCCAGCAGTAATCTAGATCAGAGCAATCAGCCCCAGCATTTT.

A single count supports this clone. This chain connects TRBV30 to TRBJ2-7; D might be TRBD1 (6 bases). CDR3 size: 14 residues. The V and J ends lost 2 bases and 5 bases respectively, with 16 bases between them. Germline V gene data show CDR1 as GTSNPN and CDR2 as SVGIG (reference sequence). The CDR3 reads CAWSPGQLLDEQYF. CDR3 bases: TGTGCCTGGAGTCCAGGACAGCTCCTGGACGAGCAGTACTTC.